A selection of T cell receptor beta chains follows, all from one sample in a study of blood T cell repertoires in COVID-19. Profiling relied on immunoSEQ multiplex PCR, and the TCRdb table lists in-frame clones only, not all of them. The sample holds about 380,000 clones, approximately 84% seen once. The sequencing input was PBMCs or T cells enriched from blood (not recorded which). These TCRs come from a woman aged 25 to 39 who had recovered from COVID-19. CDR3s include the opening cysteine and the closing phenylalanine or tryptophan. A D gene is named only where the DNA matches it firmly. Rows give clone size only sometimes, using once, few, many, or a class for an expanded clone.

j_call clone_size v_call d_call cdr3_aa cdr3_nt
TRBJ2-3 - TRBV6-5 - CASSYIQGSTDTQYF TGTGCCAGCAGTTATATCCAGGGAAGCACAGATACGCAGTATTTT
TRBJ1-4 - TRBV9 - CASSASRDINEKLFF TGTGCCAGCAGCGCCTCCAGGGACATTAATGAAAAACTGTTTTTT
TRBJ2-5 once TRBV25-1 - CASSPGQNRETQYF TGTGCCAGCTCGCCGGGACAAAATCGGGAGACCCAGTACTTC
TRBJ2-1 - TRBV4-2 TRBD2 CASSRKVAGDNEQFF TGTGCCAGCAGCCGCAAGGTTGCGGGAGATAATGAGCAGTTCTTC
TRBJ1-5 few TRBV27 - CASSLNQPQHF TGTGCCAGCAGCCTCAATCAGCCCCAGCATTTT
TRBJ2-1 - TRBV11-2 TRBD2 CASSFERGVYNEQFF TGTGCCAGCAGCTTCGAGCGGGGCGTCTACAATGAGCAGTTCTTC
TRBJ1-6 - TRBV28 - CASSKLGEALHF TGTGCCAGCAGCAAACTCGGGGAAGCCCTCCACTTT
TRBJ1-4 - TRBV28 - CASSMGPKREKLFF TGTGCCAGCAGTATGGGGCCAAAACGAGAAAAACTGTTTTTT
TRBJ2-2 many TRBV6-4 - CASSDSGQNTGELFF TGTGCCAGCAGTGACTCGGGACAGAACACCGGGGAGCTGTTTTTT
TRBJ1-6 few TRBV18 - CASSPLGARDNSPLHF TGTGCCAGCTCACCCCTGGGGGCTAGGGATAATTCACCCCTCCACTTT
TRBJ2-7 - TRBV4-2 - CASSQDPNTSPANEQYF TGTGCCAGCAGCCAAGATCCCAATACTAGTCCGGCGAACGAGCAGTACTTC
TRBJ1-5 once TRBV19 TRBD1 CASKSDRVGYSNQPQHF TGTGCCAGTAAATCGGACAGGGTCGGGTATAGCAATCAGCCCCAGCATTTT
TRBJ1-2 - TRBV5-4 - CASTQSKQGNYGYTF TGTGCCAGCACCCAATCGAAACAGGGTAACTATGGCTACACCTTC
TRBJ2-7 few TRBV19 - CASSIYRGYEQYF TGTGCCAGTAGTATTTATAGGGGCTACGAGCAGTACTTC
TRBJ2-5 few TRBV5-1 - CASGLSGGETQYF TGCGCCAGCGGCCTTAGTGGCGGGGAGACCCAGTACTTC
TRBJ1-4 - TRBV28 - CASSFGGVANEKLFF TGTGCCAGCAGTTTCGGGGGGGTAGCTAATGAAAAACTGTTTTTT
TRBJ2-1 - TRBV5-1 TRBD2 CASSLRAGEMNEQFF TGCGCCAGCAGCTTACGAGCGGGAGAGATGAATGAGCAGTTCTTC
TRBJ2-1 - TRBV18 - CASSLSQQGFDEQFF TGTGCCAGCTCACTAAGCCAACAGGGTTTCGATGAGCAGTTCTTC
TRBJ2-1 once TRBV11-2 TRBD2 CASSWLREGYYNEQFF TGTGCCAGCAGCTGGCTACGGGAGGGTTACTACAATGAGCAGTTCTTC
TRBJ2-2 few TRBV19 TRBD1 CASSVPGQGSGELFF TGTGCCAGTAGCGTCCCGGGACAGGGGTCCGGGGAGCTGTTTTTT
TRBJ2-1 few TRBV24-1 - CATPRYSRGNEQFF TGTGCCACACCTCGCTACTCTAGGGGCAATGAGCAGTTCTTC
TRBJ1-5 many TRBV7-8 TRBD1 CASSYRGSNQPQHF TGTGCCAGCAGTTACAGGGGAAGCAATCAGCCCCAGCATTTT
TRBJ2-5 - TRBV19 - CASTQLGSETQYF TGTGCCAGTACTCAACTAGGGAGTGAGACCCAGTACTTC
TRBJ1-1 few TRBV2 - CASSVRVGAEAFF TGTGCCAGCAGTGTCCGGGTAGGAGCTGAAGCTTTCTTT
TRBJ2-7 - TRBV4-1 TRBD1 CASSKTGTGFDEQYF TGCGCCAGCAGCAAAACGGGGACAGGGTTTGACGAGCAGTACTTC
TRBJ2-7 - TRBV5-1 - CASSLDLLYEQYF TGCGCCAGCAGCTTGGATCTTCTCTACGAGCAGTACTTC
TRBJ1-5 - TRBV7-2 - CASSSTGDQPQHF TGTGCCAGCAGCTCGACAGGAGATCAGCCCCAGCATTTT